The T cell receptor beta chain under discussion was sequenced for a study of blood T cell repertoires in COVID-19. CDR1 is LGHNA and CDR2 is YSLEER in the germline V gene. Trimming at V came to 3 bases and at J to 5 bases, leaving 8 bases not matched to a gene. The CDR3 has 15 residues. Profiling relied on immunoSEQ multiplex PCR, and the TCRdb table lists in-frame clones only, not all of them. This table holds about 100,000 clones, roughly 82% found once. The receptor's source is a man in his 60s with acute or convalescent COVID-19. The sequencing sample was made of peripheral blood. The chain uses TRBV4-3 and TRBJ1-1; 8 nucleotides align to TRBD1. This CDR3 is CASSHLGQGGTEAFF. CDR3 DNA sequence: TGCGCCAGCAGCCACCTTGGACAGGGAGGGACTGAAGCTTTCTTT.